The text below deals with one TCR beta chain. This clone was seen just once. No cognate antigen has been identified for it. No quality values exist for individual bases; no much larger clone is one base distant. The immunoSEQ assay was applied to genomic DNA for TCRB CDR3 sequencing. The original methods were these. When patient CD8+ clones exceeding 1% were checked against published virus-specific TCRB sequences, only a few matched. Only productive TCRB rearrangements were included in the analyses. Clonality was calculated as a Shannon entropy-based productive clonality index, and a clone was defined by a unique TCRB CDR3 sequence. The template counts of each clone relative to the total templates per sample were used to calculate repertoire overlap between two samples. Flow cytometry-measured V-gene usage correlated with V-gene usage from TCRB sequencing, with a Spearman r of approximately 0.6. The table comes from immuneACCESS by way of TCRdb, which keeps in-frame sequences with V and J called. Part of the clones is missing from these tables; in studies checked, under half for an unresolved V gene and the rest for unknown reasons. From that table come the V and J calls and clone size; the DNA was used to work out D and trimming. The sample table holds 17,000 or so clones, of which roughly four fifths were seen once. The top ten clones comprise 15% to 20% of the sample.

On an AutoMACS, CD4+ and CD8+ cells were isolated via positive magnetic bead selection, and their purity was verified by flow cytometry. A TCR V beta antibody panel was used in flow cytometry to screen first for clonal expansions, which were then characterized by TCRB deep sequencing of sorted CD8+ fractions. Isolation of peripheral blood mononuclear cells was done through Ficoll-Paque PLUS density gradient separation. DNA from CD4-enriched, CD8-enriched or PBMC samples was extracted using Nucleospin Tissue or Tissue XS kits and then quantified on a Qubit 2.0 fluorometer. Looking up the germline V gene yields CDR1 MNHEY and CDR2 SVGAGI. The cysteine opens and the phenylalanine closes a CDR3 of 13 amino acids. Of all the DNA, just the CDR3 is kept, 39 bases in frame from base 1. V was cut back by 10 bases and J by 5 bases, leaving a gap of 17 bases between them. The entry originates in a study of somatic mutations in cytotoxic T cells in rheumatoid arthritis (TCRdb year 2017). About the full investigation: Patient peripheral blood (approximately 30 ml EDTA) was drawn right after diagnosis and before any treatment started. For 65 rheumatoid arthritis patients and more than 15 healthy controls, TCRB deep sequencing was carried out. Whether expanded CD8+ T-cell clones in untreated, newly diagnosed rheumatoid arthritis carry somatic mutations was the study question, and clonality was characterized with TCRB deep sequencing. Median age was essentially the same in the patient group and the control group. Some V beta antibody-stained T-cell populations were flow-sorted on a FACSAria II or Sony SH800 at nearly 100% purity, and sorted V beta1+ cells also underwent TCRB sequencing. The research as a whole found: Several identical CD8+ TCRB sequences were found in both blood and synovial fluid, and in about an eighth of the roughly 65 patients the largest CD8+ clone exceeded 20% of CD8+ cells. No adjustment for multiple comparisons was made for the slight TRBV07 underrepresentation in patients. It was unknown which antigens the expanded CD8+ clones targeted, and their absence from virus-specific databases did not exclude viral specificity. CD8+ T-cell clonality did not differ significantly between rheumatoid arthritis patients and age-matched healthy controls. CD8+ clonality increased with age in patients (Spearman r ≈ 0.5) but not in healthy controls.

Rearrangement joined TRBV6-5 to TRBJ2-5, with TRBD2 as a weak D call on 5 bases. This TCR came from an adult with rheumatoid arthritis. Sequenced sample: CD8+ T cells sorted from blood. The nucleotide sequence reads TGTGCCACCGAAGCGGTCGGCGAGGAGACCCAGTACTTC. It translates as CATEAVGEETQYF.